A single sample is the source of the 30 T cell receptor beta chains below, sequenced in a study of breast tumors, draining lymph nodes, adjacent tissues. TCRdb reanalysed the multiplex PCR reads using MiXCR and keeps one entry per CDR3 protein. Of about 180,000 distinct CDR3 sequences in the sample, about 30% were seen once. Breast cancer patients provided tissue from their axillary draining lymph nodes. The sequenced material came from axillary lymph node tissue. Source of these receptors: a female donor with breast cancer. Some clones in this sample may be carry-over from other donors' samples.

This clonotype was detected ten times or more. This chain connects TRBV7-9 to TRBJ2-7; unclear D gene. The germline V and J ends were trimmed by 5 bases and 2 bases, with 10 bases remaining between them. The CDR3 runs to 13 residues. Germline V gene data show CDR1 as SEHNR and CDR2 as FQNEAQ (reference sequence). The CDR3 sequence is CASSRHLAYEQYF. The DNA of the CDR3 is TGTGCCAGCAGCCGCCACCTAGCCTACGAGCAGTACTTC.

This chain joins TRBV7-3 and TRBJ1-1; D is ambiguous. This CDR3 has 13 amino acids. Trimming removed 3 bases at V and 1 base at J, with 6 bases between. Germline V gene data show CDR1 as SGHTA and CDR2 as FQGTGA. The CDR3 DNA sequence: TGTGCCAGCAGCTTCGGGAAGAACACTGAAGCTTTCTTT. It yields the protein CASSFGKNTEAFF.

This clonotype was detected a few times. CDR3 in DNA: TGTGCCAGCAGCGGGGGATTAACGGGAGTTAGGAACACTGAAGCTTTCTTT. Translated, it gives CASSGGLTGVRNTEAFF. This chain links TRBV7-8 with TRBJ1-1; tentatively, D is TRBD1 (5 bases). CDR1 and CDR2 (germline): SGHVS, FQNEAQ. The CDR3 has 17 residues. The ends were cut back, 5 bases at V and 1 base at J, with 20 bases in the middle.

This chain links TRBV11-2 with TRBJ2-1, with unresolved D. The CDR3 runs 13 residues. CDR1 SGHAT and CDR2 FQNNGV come from the germline V gene. Trimming took 4 bases from V and 14 from J, leaving 18 bases between them. The CDR3 coding sequence is TGTGCCAGCAGCTCGAGTCGAGGATCTAGGGAGTTCTTC. Translation: CASSSSRGSREFF.

The chain joins TRBV19 to TRBJ2-5, with a possible D match to TRBD1 (6 bases). There are 13 residues in the CDR3. V was cut by 4 bases and J by 2 bases, with 8 bases left in between. Germline CDR1 is LNHDA and CDR2 is SQIVND (reference sequence). The DNA for the CDR3 is TGTGCCAGTAGTAAGACAGGTCAAGAGACCCAGTACTTC. Protein: CASSKTGQETQYF.

This clonotype came up many times. The J gene is TRBJ2-3, the V gene TRBV5-1; 14 nucleotides match TRBD2. The length of the CDR3 is 17 residues. Germline loops: CDR1 SGHRS, CDR2 YFSETQ. The ends lost 4 bases at V and 6 bases at J; junction bases unmatched: 10. The CDR3 sequence: CASSVTGLAGVDDTQYF. CDR3 sequence (DNA): TGCGCCAGCAGCGTGACGGGACTAGCGGGAGTTGACGATACGCAGTATTTT.

In this sample, this clonotype turned up many times. The chain combines TRBV20-1 with TRBJ2-2; weak D call: TRBD2 (7 bases). The CDR3 is made up of 15 amino acids. V was cut by 5 bases and J by 6 bases, with 19 bases left in between. Germline CDR1 is DFQATT and CDR2 is SNEGSKA (reference sequence). The DNA of the CDR3 is TGCAGTGCTCCCTTGGGGGGGGGCCCAGCCGGGGAGCTGTTTTTT. Residues: CSAPLGGGPAGELFF.

On this clonotype itself: A much more abundant neighbour one base away suggests this may be a read error. No conserved phenylalanine or tryptophan ends this CDR3, so it is likely a read error. This chain joins TRBV9 and TRBJ2-2; TRBD2 matches at 7 bases. V shed 5 bases, J shed 6 bases, and the junction held 4 bases outside the gene matches. This CDR3 has 13 residues. CDR1 SGDLS and CDR2 YYNGEE come from the germline V gene. In DNA, the CDR3 is TGTGCCAGCAGGAGGGAGGGAGCCGGGGAGCTGTTTTCT. It specifies CASRREGAGELFS.

A note on this clonotype: This may be a read error: a much more frequent sequence differs by one nucleotide. CDR3 sequence reads: CASSLRGHLDRGTEAFF. The CDR3 bases are TGTGCCAGCAGCTTACGGGGACACCTGGACAGGGGGACTGAAGCTTTCTTT. V is TRBV7-8 and J is TRBJ1-1; the match to TRBD1 covers 10 bases. The V gene's germline CDR1 is SGHVS and CDR2 FQNEAQ. The CDR3 runs to 17 residues. The V segment lost 2 bases and the J segment 5 bases; nucleotides outside the gene matches: 11.

This clonotype was picked up one time. This chain links TRBV5-6 with TRBJ1-2, with 10 bases that match TRBD1. There are 14 residues in the CDR3. V dropped 2 bases and J dropped 7; count of bases not matched to a gene: 5. Germline CDR1 and CDR2: SGHDT and YYEEEE. The CDR3 DNA reads TGTGCCAGCAGCTTCGGGACAGGGGCGGGTGGCTACACCTTC. Translating gives CASSFGTGAGGYTF. The entire variable domain, with the rest obtained from reference TRBV5-6 and TRBJ1-2, is as follows: DAGVTQSPTHLIKTRGQQVTLRCSPKSGHDTVSWYQQALGQGPQFIFQYYEEEERQRGNFPDRFSGHQFPNYSSELNVNALLLGDSALYLCASSFGTGAGGYTFGSGTRLTVV.

This clonotype was observed many times. This chain links TRBV20-1 with TRBJ1-5, with D possibly being TRBD1 (6 bases). CDR3 length equals 18 residues. The V end was cut by 0 bases, the J end by 7 bases, with 25 bases between. Germline assignment: CDR1 DFQATT and CDR2 SNEGSKA (reference sequence). CDR3 in amino acids: CSARDPHPLREGGQPQHF. The CDR3 nucleotides are TGCAGTGCTAGAGATCCCCACCCCCTCCGGGAGGGGGGACAGCCCCAGCATTTT.

At least ten counts were recorded for this clonotype. V usage is TRBV30 and J usage is TRBJ2-5; D perhaps matches TRBD1 (5 bases). V was trimmed by 0 bases and J by 5 bases, leaving 13 bases between them. Germline CDR1 and CDR2: GTSNPN and SVGIG (reference sequence). The CDR3 is 14 residues long. CDR3 amino acids: CAWSVLRGFETQYF. The CDR3 DNA reads TGTGCCTGGAGTGTACTAAGGGGATTTGAGACCCAGTACTTC.

The V call is TRBV7-9, the J call TRBJ1-4, with D possibly TRBD1 on 6 matching bases. The CDR3 runs 14 residues. V was trimmed by 6 bases and J by 8 bases, leaving 16 bases between them. Germline V gene lookup returns CDR1 SEHNR and CDR2 FQNEAQ (reference sequence). The DNA for the CDR3 is TGTGCCAGCAGTCCTGACGGGACAAAAGAAAAACTGTTTTTT. Amino acids: CASSPDGTKEKLFF.

This chain joins TRBV28 and TRBJ2-5, with D unresolved. V lost 10 bases and J lost 5, with 14 bases in between. CDR3 length equals 12 residues. CDR1 is MDHEN, CDR2 SYDVKM, per germline. CDR3 DNA sequence: TGTGCCACCAGATACGGGTTGGAGACCCAGTACTTC. The encoded protein is CATRYGLETQYF.

This clonotype was found many times. This rearrangement joins TRBV7-2 to TRBJ2-7; D is uncertain. There are 14 residues in the CDR3. Germline CDR1 SGHTA, CDR2 FQGNSA. Trimming shortened V by 2 bases and J by 7 bases, and 15 bases separated the two germline ends. The CDR3 DNA sequence: TGTGCCAGCAGCTTAACCGCCGGGTTAGGAGAGCAGTACTTC. This codes for CASSLTAGLGEQYF.

This clonotype was picked up many times. The chain recombines TRBV11-3 with TRBJ2-3; maybe TRBD2 (5 bases). Looked up from germline, CDR1 is SGHNT and CDR2 is YENEEA. The CDR3 has 13 residues. Trimming removed 0 bases from V and 5 bases from J, with 6 bases in between. The DNA for the CDR3 is TGTGCCAGCAGCTTAGATGCGGGAGATACGCAGTATTTT. As protein: CASSLDAGDTQYF.

There are many counts of this clonotype. The chain recombines TRBV6-5 with TRBJ1-4, with D possibly TRBD1 on 6 matching bases. The CDR3 spans 16 residues. V was trimmed by 0 bases and J by 8 bases, leaving 16 bases between them. CDR1 MNHEY and CDR2 SVGAGI come from the germline V gene. CDR3 in amino acids: CASSYSIGGVGEKLFF. The DNA for the CDR3 is TGTGCCAGCAGTTACTCGATAGGGGGGGTTGGGGAAAAACTGTTTTTT.

This CDR3 is CASSRPPGLVETQYF. In DNA form, the CDR3 reads TGTGCCAGCAGCCGCCCTCCGGGACTAGTCGAGACCCAGTACTTC. The rearrangement uses TRBV12-3 or TRBV12-4 and TRBJ2-5; the match to TRBD2 covers 8 bases. Trimming removed 6 bases from V and 5 bases from J; junction bases left unmatched: 11. This CDR3 is 15 amino acids long.

This clonotype was seen ten or more times. Since the CDR3 does not end with the conserved phenylalanine or tryptophan, this likely comes from a read error. The gene calls are TRBV10-3 and TRBJ1-2, with D uncertain. Germline V CDR1 and CDR2: ENHRY, SYGVKD. The CDR3 spans 13 residues. V was pared by 2 bases and J by 4 bases, with 8 bases between. The CDR3 is CAISESVAYGYTL. For the CDR3, the DNA is TGTGCCATCAGTGAGAGCGTTGCCTATGGCTACACCCTC.

The rearrangement uses TRBV30 and TRBJ2-2, with a possible D match to TRBD2 (5 bases). CDR3 length equals 15 residues. Germline values: CDR1 GTSNPN, CDR2 SVGIG (reference sequence). Trimming took off 2 bases at V and 7 bases at J, with 17 bases between the two ends. The CDR3 loop reads CAWSLGKGRSGELFF. CDR3 sequence (DNA): TGTGCCTGGAGTCTTGGGAAAGGGAGAAGCGGGGAGCTGTTTTTT.

The chain carries TRBV5-5 and TRBJ2-1; TRBD1 is a possible D gene (5 bases). V lost 1 base to trimming and J lost 6 bases, with 8 bases between them. There are 13 residues in the CDR3. Germline V gene lookup returns CDR1 SGHKS and CDR2 YYEKEE (reference sequence). CDR3 DNA: TGTGCCAGCAGCTTGACAGGCTCCAATGAGCAGTTCTTC. It encodes CASSLTGSNEQFF.

With respect to this clonotype: This may stem from a read error, because a much larger clone lies one nucleotide away. The chain recombines TRBV27 with TRBJ1-4; D gene unclear. Germline V lookup: CDR1 MNHEY, CDR2 SMNVEV (reference sequence). This CDR3 comprises 15 residues. The DNA of the CDR3 is TGTGCCAGCAGTTTGGCCGGGCAGATCAATGAAAAACCGTTTTTT. Its protein is CASSLAGQINEKPFF.

This clonotype was found a few times. The gene calls are TRBV6-6 and TRBJ2-1, with 8 bases identical to TRBD1. There are 14 residues in the CDR3. With 6 bases clipped from V and 0 bases from J, the junction kept 1 base outside the gene matches. Germline V lookup: CDR1 MNHNY, CDR2 SVGAGI (reference sequence). Here the CDR3 DNA reads TGTGCCAGCAGGCAGGGGGCCTCCTACAATGAGCAGTTCTTC. Translating it yields CASRQGASYNEQFF.

This chain uses TRBV12-3 or TRBV12-4 with TRBJ1-5, with D unclear. Trimming took 1 base from V and 14 from J, leaving 15 bases between them. The CDR3 has 13 residues. The CDR3 sequence is CASSLGQASSEHF. CDR3 bases: TGTGCCAGCAGTTTAGGGCAAGCCAGCAGCGAGCATTTT.

This clonotype was observed many times. The chain couples TRBV29-1 to TRBJ2-1, with TRBD2 matching over 11 bases. The CDR3 spans 17 residues. CDR1 is SQVTM, CDR2 ANQGSEA, per germline. V trimming: 4 bases; J trimming: 1 base; junction bases outside the gene matches: 9. CDR3 nucleotides: TGCAGCGTTGGCGGGCTAGCGGGGGGCCAATCCTACAATGAGCAGTTCTTC. Translation gives CSVGGLAGGQSYNEQFF.

This clonotype has at least ten counts. The chain has TRBV20-1 and TRBJ2-2; a possible D gene is TRBD1 (6 bases). The germline gives CDR1 DFQATT, CDR2 SNEGSKA (reference sequence). The CDR3 contains 14 residues. The V and J ends lost 6 bases and 0 bases respectively, with 11 bases between them. CDR3 sequence: CSAARQANTGELFF. The DNA of the CDR3 is TGCAGTGCAGCCCGACAGGCGAACACCGGGGAGCTGTTTTTT.

The chain carries TRBV29-1 and TRBJ1-2, with D unresolved. Germline lookup yields CDR1 SQVTM and CDR2 ANQGSEA. The CDR3 contains 14 residues. Trimming cost V 7 bases and J 0 bases, with 15 bases left between them. The CDR3 loop is CSARTGVTNYGYTF. CDR3 bases: TGCAGCGCCCGCACCGGGGTCACTAACTATGGCTACACCTTC.

This clonotype was seen at least ten times. V is TRBV5-1 and J is TRBJ2-1; D unclear. The germline V gene has CDR1 SGHRS and CDR2 YFSETQ. With 0 bases removed from V and 2 bases from J, the gap between germline ends came to 9 bases. CDR3 length equals 15 residues. Here the CDR3 reads CASSLAATTYNEQFF. DNA for the CDR3: TGCGCCAGCAGCTTGGCCGCAACAACCTACAATGAGCAGTTCTTC.

This clonotype was seen ten or more times. The V call is TRBV5-8, the J call TRBJ2-1; D is ambiguous. The CDR3 is 14 residues long. The V end was cut by 4 bases, the J end by 9 bases, with 17 bases between. Germline V gene sequence: CDR1 SGHTS, CDR2 YDEGEE. CDR3 in amino acids: CASSPLLGRAEQFF. In DNA form, the CDR3 reads TGTGCCAGCAGCCCCTTGCTGGGCCGGGCTGAGCAGTTCTTC.

A word on this clonotype: At one boundary the junction diverges from the germline segment, which might be a read error. The CDR3: CASSDEGSANEKPFF. CDR3 DNA sequence: TGTGCCAGCAGTGATGAAGGGTCCGCTAATGAAAAACCGTTTTTT. The rearrangement joins TRBV6-1 to TRBJ1-4; the D is unclear. Per the germline V gene, CDR1 is MNHNS and CDR2 is SASEGT. The CDR3 has 15 residues.